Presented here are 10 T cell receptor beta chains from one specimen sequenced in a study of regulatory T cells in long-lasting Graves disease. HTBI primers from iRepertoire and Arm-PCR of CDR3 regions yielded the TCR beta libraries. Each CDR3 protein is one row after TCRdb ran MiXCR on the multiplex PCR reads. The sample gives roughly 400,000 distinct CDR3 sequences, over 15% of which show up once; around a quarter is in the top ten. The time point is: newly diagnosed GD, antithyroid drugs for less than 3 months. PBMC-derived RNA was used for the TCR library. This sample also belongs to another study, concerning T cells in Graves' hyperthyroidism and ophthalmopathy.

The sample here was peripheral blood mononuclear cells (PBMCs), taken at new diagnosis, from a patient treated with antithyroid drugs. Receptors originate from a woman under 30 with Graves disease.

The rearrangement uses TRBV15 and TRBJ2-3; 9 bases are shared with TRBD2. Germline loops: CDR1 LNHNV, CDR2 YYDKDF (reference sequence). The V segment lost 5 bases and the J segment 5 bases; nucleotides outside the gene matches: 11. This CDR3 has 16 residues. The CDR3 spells CATSLWGREGRDTQYF. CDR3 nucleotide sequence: TGTGCCACCAGCCTTTGGGGGCGGGAGGGCCGAGATACGCAGTATTTT.

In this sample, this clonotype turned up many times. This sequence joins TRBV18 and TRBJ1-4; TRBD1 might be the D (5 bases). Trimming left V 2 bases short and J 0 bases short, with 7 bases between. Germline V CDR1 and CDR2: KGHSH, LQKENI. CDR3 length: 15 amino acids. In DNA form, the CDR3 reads TGTGCCAGCTCACCAAGGGGTACAACTAATGAAAAACTGTTTTTT. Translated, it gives CASSPRGTTNEKLFF.

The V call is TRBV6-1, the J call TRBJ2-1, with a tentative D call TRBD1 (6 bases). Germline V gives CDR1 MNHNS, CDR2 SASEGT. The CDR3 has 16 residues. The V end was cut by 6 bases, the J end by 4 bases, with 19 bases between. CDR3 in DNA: TGTGCCAGCAGGACTCAAGGGGGATCGGGGTACAATGAGCAGTTCTTC. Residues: CASRTQGGSGYNEQFF.

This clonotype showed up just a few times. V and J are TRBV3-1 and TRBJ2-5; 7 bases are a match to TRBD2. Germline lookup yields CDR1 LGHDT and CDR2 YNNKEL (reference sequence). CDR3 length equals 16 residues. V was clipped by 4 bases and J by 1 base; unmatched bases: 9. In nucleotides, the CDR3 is TGTGCCAGCAGCCTCCCTGGGGCGGGAGTCCAAGAGACCCAGTACTTC. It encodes CASSLPGAGVQETQYF.

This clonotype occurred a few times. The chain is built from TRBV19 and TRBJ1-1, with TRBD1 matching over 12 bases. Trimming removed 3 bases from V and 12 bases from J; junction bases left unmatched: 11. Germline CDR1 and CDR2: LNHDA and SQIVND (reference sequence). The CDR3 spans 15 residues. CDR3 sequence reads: CASSIPMGTGGNTFF. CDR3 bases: TGTGCCAGTAGTATTCCTATGGGGACAGGGGGCAATACTTTCTTT.

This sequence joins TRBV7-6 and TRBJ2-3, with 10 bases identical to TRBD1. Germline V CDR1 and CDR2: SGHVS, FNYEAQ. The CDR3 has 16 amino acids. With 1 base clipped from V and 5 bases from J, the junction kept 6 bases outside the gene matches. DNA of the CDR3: TGTGCCAGCAGCTTAGGACAGGGGGCGCGTGTAGATACGCAGTATTTT. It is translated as CASSLGQGARVDTQYF.

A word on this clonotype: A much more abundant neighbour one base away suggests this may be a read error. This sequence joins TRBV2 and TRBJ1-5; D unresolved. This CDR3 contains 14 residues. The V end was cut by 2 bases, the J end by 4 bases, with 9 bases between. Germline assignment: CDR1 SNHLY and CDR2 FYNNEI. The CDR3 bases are TGTGCCAGCAGTGAACCGAGCCGGAATCAGCCCCAGCATTTT. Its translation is CASSEPSRNQPQHF.

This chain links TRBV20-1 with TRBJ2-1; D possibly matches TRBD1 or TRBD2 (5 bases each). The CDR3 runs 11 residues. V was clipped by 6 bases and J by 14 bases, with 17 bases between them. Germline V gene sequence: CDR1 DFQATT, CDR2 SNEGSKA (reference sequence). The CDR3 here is CSASGTAHKFF. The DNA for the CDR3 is TGCAGTGCCTCTGGGACCGCTCATAAGTTCTTC.

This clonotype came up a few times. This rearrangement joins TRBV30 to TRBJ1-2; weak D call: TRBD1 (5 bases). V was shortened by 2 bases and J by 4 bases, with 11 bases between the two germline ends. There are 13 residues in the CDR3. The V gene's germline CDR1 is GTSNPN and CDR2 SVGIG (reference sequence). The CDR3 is CAWSRLGGYGYTF. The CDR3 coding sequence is TGTGCCTGGAGTCGTCTGGGGGGCTATGGCTACACCTTC.

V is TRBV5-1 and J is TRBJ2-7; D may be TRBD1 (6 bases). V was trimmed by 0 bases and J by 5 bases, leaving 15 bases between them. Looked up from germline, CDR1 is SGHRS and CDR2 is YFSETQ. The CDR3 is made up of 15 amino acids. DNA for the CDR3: TGCGCCAGCAGCTTGGAACAGGGCCCCTGGAACGAGCAGTACTTC. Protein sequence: CASSLEQGPWNEQYF.